The subject of this entry is one T cell receptor (beta chain). The data belong to a study of PD-1 and CTLA-4 blockade in melanoma. The CDR3 totals 12 residues. The V gene's germline CDR1 is SGHAT and CDR2 FQNNGV. Deletions cut 8 bases from V and 7 bases from J, with 14 bases between. Using immunoSEQ multiplex PCR, the repertoire was profiled, and TCRdb retains in-frame clones only, with some absent. The sample consists of around 11,000 clones, roughly 82% of them appearing once. The sequences come from CD8+ T cells from peripheral blood, collected from a patient given anti-PD-1 treatment. The TCR was taken from a human donor with melanoma. The gene calls are TRBV11-2 and TRBJ1-2, with TRBD1 as a possible D gene (6 bases). The CDR3 loop is CASPRGGVGYTF. The CDR3 bases are TGTGCCAGCCCCAGAGGGGGAGTTGGCTACACCTTC.